This T cell receptor beta chain was documented in a study of early T cells in non-severe SARS-CoV-2 infection (dated by TCRdb to 2020 to 2022). For the study in its entirety: Bulk RNA from unsorted whole blood was used for TCR sequencing, so alpha and beta chains could not be paired. Results and caveats for the whole study, not just this receptor: VDJdb matching was skewed toward anti-spike CD8 responses, so virus-specific expansions were likely underestimated and private and CD4 specificities were missed.

This was a case-control study nested in a cohort of healthcare workers in London, UK, who had nasopharyngeal swab PCR tests and blood samples taken every week. Healthcare workers were enrolled in the week of the UK lockdown, from 23 to 31 March 2020, and were followed every week for up to 16 weeks. The library relied on 5' RACE. Data came from a NextSeq 500. Unique molecular identifiers were attached to individual cDNA molecules in the TCR library protocol so that sequencing error and PCR bias could be corrected. TCR alpha and beta chains were both sequenced, and the abundances of alpha and beta sequences in each sample were closely correlated with each other. Concerning the study's data processing: Decombinator V4 was used to annotate the V gene, J gene and CDR3 of the TCR sequences. TCRs were defined as expanded if a significant change between any two time points was detected under a Poisson model with p below 0.0001. TCR abundances were normalised to the total number of TCRs sequenced in each sample and reported as counts per million. MAIT TCRs were defined by TRAV1-2 paired with TRAJ12, TRAJ20 or TRAJ33, and iNKT TCRs by TRAV10 paired with TRAJ18. VDJdb, accessed on 1 November 2021, was searched for TCRs annotated for CMV, EBV and SARS-CoV-2, and TCRs annotated for more than one antigen were excluded. The public reads were quality trimmed at Q25 with fastp and then assembled into clones with MiXCR by TCRdb, keeping productive beta chains. Rows are combined by CDR3 protein, so each entry shows the most common genes and DNA. TCRdb, not the original authors, processed these V and J calls. The sample contains 90,000 to 130,000 distinct CDR3 sequences, around 12% of them found a single time. 3% to 4.5% of the sample belongs to the ten largest clones.

The CDR1 and CDR2 encoded by the germline V gene are MDHEN and SYDVKM. Between the V and J ends, shortened by 2 bases and 1 base respectively, the junction contains 8 bases. The CDR3, from cysteine to phenylalanine, totals 14 residues. Only the CDR3 region is kept as DNA, spanning 42 bases read in frame from base 1. This clonotype is a singleton in its sample. No cognate antigen has been identified for it. Base qualities are not provided; no much larger clone lies one nucleotide away. One read represents weak support. The source material was whole blood, sampled at baseline. The clonotype originates from an adult who was a healthcare worker with PCR-confirmed SARS-CoV-2 infection or an uninfected control (not recorded which). The V and J genes are TRBV28 and TRBJ1-1; the D segment cannot be called with confidence. The nucleotide sequence is TGTGCCAGCAGTTTAACTCCCGAGAACACTGAAGCTTTCTTT. Its product reads: CASSLTPENTEAFF.